This TCR beta chain was captured in a study of T cell repertoires in cytomegalovirus infection. About the study: It was the public TCR beta signatures that indicated both CMV infection and matching HLA type. Overall study results and limits: Identification of carriers of CMV plus the relevant HLA was performed using cumulative public TCR beta family frequency. Ex vivo responses were dominated by HLA-C-restricted CMV-specific TCR beta clonotypes.

Regarding this clonotype: Its cognate antigen is unknown.

From germline, CDR1 is MGHRA and CDR2 YSYEKL. The CDR3 spans 15 residues. The ends were cut back, 0 bases at V and 6 bases at J, with 14 bases in the middle. From the reads, TCRdb called clonotypes with MiXCR, one entry per CDR3 protein. This sample yields approximately 400,000 distinct CDR3 sequences, of which about a third are seen a single time; approximately 15% belongs to the top ten. The rearrangement links TRBV4-1 to TRBJ1-1; no firm D call. The sample comprised PBMCs. This TCR was sampled from a human donor in good health (CMV status not recorded). Some clones in this sample may be carry-over from other donors' samples. As DNA, the CDR3 is TGCGCCAGCAGCCAAGAAAGGCTCGATATCGCTGAAGCTTTCTTT. Translating gives CASSQERLDIAEAFF.